This entry concerns a single T cell receptor beta chain. The data were taken from a study of blood T cell repertoires in COVID-19. About the study: Sites in the United States, Italy and Spain provided acute and convalescent COVID-19 samples. PBMCs, B-cell-depleted T cells, or T cells provided the cDNA or gDNA that made up the material.

In the original workflow: Researchers report that nucleated cell counts were estimated from reference gene primer amplification. Sequenced by immunoSEQ multiplex PCR; TCRdb stores in-frame clones only, minus some. V, J and clone size are those of that table, while D and trimming were read from the DNA. The sample has 250,000 to 350,000 clones, around 87% seen once. Material: peripheral blood. The TCR comes from a woman aged 50 to 60 who had recovered from COVID-19.

This CDR3 is CASSEAAGSYEQYF. As DNA, the CDR3 is TGTGCCAGCAGTGAAGCGGCAGGATCCTACGAGCAGTACTTC. The chain couples TRBV2 to TRBJ2-7, with unresolved D. Between the trimmed V and J ends, which lost 0 bases and 1 base, there was a span of 7 bases. Germline V CDR1 and CDR2: SNHLY, FYNNEI. The CDR3 is 14 amino acids.